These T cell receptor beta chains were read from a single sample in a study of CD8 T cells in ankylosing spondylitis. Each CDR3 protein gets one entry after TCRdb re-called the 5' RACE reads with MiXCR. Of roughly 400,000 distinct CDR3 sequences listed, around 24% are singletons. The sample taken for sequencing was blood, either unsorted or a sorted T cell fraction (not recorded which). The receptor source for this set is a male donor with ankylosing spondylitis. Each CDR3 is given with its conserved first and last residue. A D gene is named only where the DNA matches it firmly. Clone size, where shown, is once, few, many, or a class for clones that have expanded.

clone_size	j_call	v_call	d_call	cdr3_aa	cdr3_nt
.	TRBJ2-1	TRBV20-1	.	CSARAGYTYNEQFF	TGCAGTGCTAGAGCCGGGTACACCTACAATGAGCAGTTCTTC
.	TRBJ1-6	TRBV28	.	CASSPTGSSYNSPLHF	TGTGCCAGCAGTCCTACAGGGAGCTCCTATAATTCACCCCTCCACTTT
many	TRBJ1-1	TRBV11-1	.	CASSLFLNTEAFF	TGTGCCAGCAGCTTATTCTTAAACACTGAAGCTTTCTTT
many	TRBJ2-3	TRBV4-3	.	CASSRQWDASRYTQYF	TGCGCCAGCAGCCGGCAATGGGACGCATCTAGGTATACGCAGTATTTT
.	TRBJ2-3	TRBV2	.	CASSEGRGLEGTQYF	TGTGCCAGCAGTGAAGGCAGAGGGCTAGAAGGTACGCAGTATTTT
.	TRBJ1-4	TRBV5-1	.	CASKLEQGPEKLFF	TGCGCCAGCAAGCTTGAGCAGGGGCCTGAAAAACTGTTTTTT
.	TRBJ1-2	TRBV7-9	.	CASSLPVNNYGYTF	TGTGCCAGCAGCTTACCGGTTAATAACTATGGCTACACCTTC
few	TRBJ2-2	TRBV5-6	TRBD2	CASRSGRTGELFF	TGTGCCAGCAGAAGCGGGAGAACCGGGGAGCTGTTTTTT
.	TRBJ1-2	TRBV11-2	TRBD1	CASSLDRTGLGANYGYTF	TGTGCCAGCAGCTTAGATCGGACAGGCCTTGGGGCTAACTATGGCTACACCTTC
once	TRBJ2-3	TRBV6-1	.	CASSEALMGALTDTQYF	TGTGCCAGCAGTGAAGCGCTTATGGGGGCCTTAACAGATACGCAGTATTTT
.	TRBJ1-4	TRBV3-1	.	CASSQAGGTSGKLFF	TGTGCCAGCAGCCAAGCCGGAGGGACCAGCGGAAAACTGTTTTTT
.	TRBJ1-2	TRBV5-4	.	CASSGAPRDYGYTF	TGTGCCAGCAGCGGCGCACCTCGGGACTATGGCTACACCTTC
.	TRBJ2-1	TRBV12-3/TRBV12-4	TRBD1	CASSRDRVLGEQFF	TGTGCCAGCAGTAGGGACAGGGTACTTGGTGAGCAGTTCTTC
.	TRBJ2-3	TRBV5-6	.	CASSPIGGVYADTQYF	TGTGCCAGCAGTCCCATTGGGGGTGTGTACGCAGATACGCAGTATTTT
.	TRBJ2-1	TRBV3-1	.	CASSQRTEYNEQFF	TGTGCCAGCAGCCAAAGGACAGAATACAATGAGCAGTTCTTC
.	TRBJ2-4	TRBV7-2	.	CASSLQGRLAKNIQYF	TGTGCCAGCAGCTTGCAGGGACGGCTAGCCAAAAACATTCAGTACTTC
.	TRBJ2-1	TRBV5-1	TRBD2	CASSPLLAGIHNEQFF	TGCGCCAGCAGCCCTCTCCTAGCGGGGATCCACAATGAGCAGTTCTTC
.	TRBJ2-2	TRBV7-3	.	CASHNRRYTGELFF	TGTGCCAGCCACAACCGGCGGTACACCGGGGAGCTGTTTTTT
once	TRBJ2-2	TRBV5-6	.	CASSAERFQNTGELFF	TGTGCCAGCAGCGCTGAGCGGTTCCAGAACACCGGGGAGCTGTTTTTT